This T cell receptor (beta chain) was captured by sequencing in a study of blood T cell repertoires in COVID-19. About the study: Donors in the United States, Italy and Spain gave samples during acute or convalescent COVID-19. In each case, the material was cDNA or gDNA derived from T cells, B-cell-depleted T cells, or PBMCs.

In the original analysis: Reference gene primer amplification gave nucleated cell count estimates. Profiled with immunoSEQ multiplex PCR; TCRdb holds only in-frame clones, not every one. For V, J and clone size, that table is used; D and trimming come from the DNA. This sample has some 140,000 clones; about 80% occur once, and the top ten carry approximately 3.6%. In its sample, this clone was seen once. The sequence derives from a man between 60 and 75 years old with acute or convalescent COVID-19. Material: peripheral blood.

The CDR3 DNA reads as TGTGCCAGCTTCCAGGGGGCCCAAAGCTCCTACAATGAGCAGTTCTTC. As protein: CASFQGAQSSYNEQFF. This chain uses TRBV5-4 with TRBJ2-1, with 8 bases that match TRBD1. Germline V CDR1 and CDR2: SGHNT, YYREEE (reference sequence). The length of the CDR3 is 16 residues. After removal of 7 bases from V and 0 bases from J, the junction contained 9 bases not matched to a gene.